This section outlines one T cell receptor (beta chain) sequence together with its context. Its target is not known. Donors came from a validation cohort of 95 to 150 subjects, distinct from the first 666-subject cohort. Sequencing was performed with immunoSEQ multiplex PCR; in TCRdb, only in-frame clones are kept and a portion is missing. This sample has around 110,000 clones; approximately 90% occur once, and the top ten carry 1.8%. The entry originates in a study of cytomegalovirus exposure and HLA in healthy donors. Whole-study context: The roughly 130 validation repertoires used the same platform as the roughly 700 first-cohort repertoires (as reported by a later analysis). Study conclusions and caveats: Investigators reported 150 to 200 TCR beta chains as tied to cytomegalovirus.

The germline gives CDR1 SGDLS, CDR2 YYNGEE. There are 16 residues in the CDR3. The ends lost 3 bases at V and 0 bases at J; junction bases unmatched: 5. This chain uses TRBV9 with TRBJ2-2; 7 positions match TRBD2. The sample taken for sequencing was PBMCs. This TCR was recovered from a woman between 18 and 30 years old in good health and CMV-seropositive. CDR3 in amino acids: CASSGGLETNTGELFF. The CDR3 nucleotides read TGTGCCAGCAGCGGTGGACTAGAGACGAACACCGGGGAGCTGTTTTTT. Full variable domain (rest looked up from reference TRBV9 and TRBJ2-2): DSGVTQTPKHLITATGQRVTLRCSPRSGDLSVYWYQQSLDQGLQFLIQYYNGEERAKGNILERFSAQQFPDLHSELNLSSLELGDSALYFCASSGGLETNTGELFFGEGSRLTVL.